A single sample is the source of the 25 T cell receptor beta chains below, sequenced in a study of identifying expanded T cells in peripheral blood. Only in-frame clones appear in the TCRdb table, and some are missing; sequencing was by immunoSEQ multiplex PCR. The sample lists around 120,000 clones, 65% to 90% occurring once. Sequencing used blood. These receptors came from a person aged 18 to 75 in good health.

This chain links TRBV11-2 with TRBJ2-2, with unresolved D. Germline V gene data show CDR1 as SGHAT and CDR2 as FQNNGV. V shed 6 bases and J shed 4 bases, with 12 bases lying between them. The CDR3 spans 14 residues. CDR3 sequence: CASSDYTGTGELFF. CDR3 coding DNA: TGTGCCAGCAGTGATTATACGGGCACCGGGGAGCTGTTTTTT.

The gene calls are TRBV5-1 and TRBJ1-1; D may be TRBD1 (5 bases). V was shortened by 2 bases and J by 0 bases, with 8 bases between the two germline ends. Germline loops: CDR1 SGHRS, CDR2 YFSETQ. This CDR3 has 14 amino acids. The CDR3 DNA is TGCGCCAGCAGCTTTAGGGACGTGAACACTGAAGCTTTCTTT. This gives the protein CASSFRDVNTEAFF.

V gene TRBV19 combines with J gene TRBJ2-2; 12 bases align to TRBD2. V shed 10 bases and J 5 bases; nucleotides not matched to a gene: 5. The germline CDR1 and CDR2 sequences are LNHDA and SQIVND (reference sequence). This CDR3 has 14 amino acids. The CDR3 sequence is CATSGLAGTGELFF. The CDR3 DNA follows: TGTGCCACTTCCGGACTAGCGGGAACCGGGGAGCTGTTTTTT.

This clone was seen only once. The rearrangement uses TRBV4-1 and TRBJ1-4, with D uncertain. CDR3 length equals 15 residues. Trimming took 4 bases from V and 0 from J, leaving 9 bases between them. Germline loops: CDR1 MGHRA, CDR2 YSYEKL. The CDR3 DNA reads TGCGCCAGCAGCCGAACCAGGACAACTAATGAAAAACTGTTTTTT. Its translation: CASSRTRTTNEKLFF.

The CDR3 nucleotides read TGTGCCAGCAGCTTATTTGGGCGACAGTTCACTGAAGCTTTCTTT. Residues: CASSLFGRQFTEAFF. The chain joins TRBV11-2 to TRBJ1-1; the D gene is possibly TRBD1 (5 bases). This CDR3 has 15 amino acids. Trimming cost V 2 bases and J 4 bases, with 14 bases left between them. Germline CDR1 SGHAT, CDR2 FQNNGV.

This clone was counted a single time. J is TRBJ2-5 and V is TRBV28; a weak D match, TRBD2 (6 bases). Germline loops: CDR1 MDHEN, CDR2 SYDVKM. The CDR3 is 16 amino acids. Trimming left V 5 bases short and J 4 bases short, with 20 bases between. Here the CDR3 reads CASSARWGGMLETQYF. In DNA, the CDR3 is TGTGCCAGCAGTGCACGATGGGGCGGGATGCTAGAGACCCAGTACTTC.

In its sample, this clone was seen once. The CDR3: CAIPGVGTEAFF. CDR3 nucleotides: TGTGCCATCCCTGGGGTGGGCACTGAAGCTTTCTTT. V and J are TRBV10-3 and TRBJ1-1; D is uncertain. Germline V gene lookup returns CDR1 ENHRY and CDR2 SYGVKD. The CDR3 runs to 12 residues. V gave up 8 bases and J gave up 4 bases, with 11 bases separating them.

V usage is TRBV7-3 and J usage is TRBJ2-7; D gene ambiguous. The ends were cut back, 4 bases at V and 4 bases at J, with 5 bases in the middle. CDR3 length equals 11 residues. Germline V gene sequence: CDR1 SGHTA, CDR2 FQGTGA. The CDR3 nucleotides are TGTGCCAGCAGCTCCCTGTACGAGCAGTACTTC. Its translation: CASSSLYEQYF.

This sequence joins TRBV4-2 and TRBJ2-7; 8 nucleotides line up with TRBD2. Germline V gives CDR1 LGHNA, CDR2 YNFKEQ. V dropped 4 bases and J dropped 2; count of bases not matched to a gene: 16. CDR3 size: 18 residues. CDR3 nucleotide sequence: TGTGCCAGCAGCCCGCTGGTCGGTAGCGGGGCACCTACCTACGAGCAGTACTTC. This encodes CASSPLVGSGAPTYEQYF.

This chain joins TRBV13 and TRBJ2-7; tentatively, D is TRBD1 (7 bases). The CDR3 has 15 amino acids. CDR1 is PRHDT and CDR2 is FYEKMQ in the germline V gene (reference sequence). V was trimmed by 2 bases and J by 7 bases, leaving 18 bases between them. For the CDR3, the DNA is TGTGCCAGCAGCTTAACCACAGGGGTAGGGAGGGAGCAGTACTTC. Residues: CASSLTTGVGREQYF.

V usage is TRBV6-6 and J usage is TRBJ2-3; D is ambiguous. Germline CDR1 MNHNY, CDR2 SVGAGI (reference sequence). The V end lost 6 bases, the J end lost 4 bases, and 8 bases lay between the germline ends. The CDR3 sequence is 12 residues long. Here the CDR3 DNA reads TGTGCCAGCAGGGTCCCCCCAGATACGCAGTATTTT. As protein: CASRVPPDTQYF.

This chain links TRBV27 with TRBJ1-2; D is perhaps TRBD1 (6 bases). Germline V lookup: CDR1 MNHEY, CDR2 SMNVEV (reference sequence). V dropped 6 bases and J dropped 2 bases, with 19 bases sitting between them. This CDR3 region has 16 residues. CDR3 in amino acids: CASSPNRGAPNYGYTF. CDR3 DNA sequence: TGTGCCAGCAGCCCTAACCGGGGGGCCCCCAACTATGGCTACACCTTC.

The chain carries TRBV27 and TRBJ2-3; D is perhaps TRBD1 (5 bases). This CDR3 has 14 amino acids. Deletions cut 6 bases from V and 4 bases from J, with 14 bases between. CDR1 and CDR2 from the germline V gene are MNHEY and SMNVEV (reference sequence). In DNA, the CDR3 is TGTGCCAGCAGCCCAGCCAGGGTATCAGATACGCAGTATTTT. This gives the protein CASSPARVSDTQYF.

The rearrangement links TRBV7-9 to TRBJ1-1; D not certain. In germline, CDR1 is SEHNR, CDR2 FQNEAQ (reference sequence). V lost 1 base, J lost 3 bases, and 9 bases lay in between. The CDR3 extends over 14 amino acids. The CDR3 loop is CASSLEQTYTEAFF. The CDR3 DNA reads as TGTGCCAGCAGCTTAGAACAGACGTACACTGAAGCTTTCTTT.

The genes are TRBV4-1 and TRBJ1-2; 7 nucleotides match TRBD1. Germline CDR1 and CDR2: MGHRA and YSYEKL. V shed 0 bases and J 3 bases; nucleotides not matched to a gene: 13. The CDR3 loop spans 18 amino acids. The CDR3 nucleotides are TGCGCCAGCAGCCAAGATCAGATCACAGGGGCTCGCTACTATGGCTACACCTTC. It encodes CASSQDQITGARYYGYTF.

The chain couples TRBV5-4 to TRBJ2-7, with D possibly called TRBD1 or TRBD2 (5 bases each). From germline, CDR1 is SGHNT and CDR2 YYREEE (reference sequence). This CDR3 region has 14 residues. The V end was cut by 2 bases, the J end by 2 bases, with 11 bases between. In DNA form, the CDR3 reads TGTGCCAGCAGCTTAACCGGGGCGACCTACGAGCAGTACTTC. Translation: CASSLTGATYEQYF.

This rearrangement joins TRBV7-3 to TRBJ2-1, with 10 nucleotides matching TRBD1. This CDR3 has 15 amino acids. CDR1 and CDR2 from the germline V gene are SGHTA and FQGTGA. The V segment lost 4 bases and the J segment 7 bases; nucleotides outside the gene matches: 7. The CDR3: CASSYPGQGTNEQFF. CDR3 in DNA: TGTGCCAGCAGCTATCCGGGACAGGGGACGAATGAGCAGTTCTTC.

The V and J genes are TRBV5-1 and TRBJ1-1; unclear D gene. The length of the CDR3 is 14 residues. The ends were cut back, 0 bases at V and 5 bases at J, with 11 bases in the middle. Germline-derived CDR1 and CDR2 are SGHRS and YFSETQ. The CDR3 region is CASSLGSGVTEAFF. CDR3 nucleotide sequence: TGCGCCAGCAGCTTGGGATCAGGAGTTACTGAAGCTTTCTTT.

The genes are TRBV7-6 and TRBJ1-5, with D hard to call. Between the trimmed V and J ends, which lost 2 bases and 0 bases, there was a span of 8 bases. The CDR3 has 15 residues. Germline values: CDR1 SGHVS, CDR2 FNYEAQ. Here the CDR3 DNA reads TGTGCCAGCAGCTTAATGTCTGATAGCAATCAGCCCCAGCATTTT. Translated: CASSLMSDSNQPQHF.

The gene calls are TRBV10-3 and TRBJ2-5; D uncertain. V was pared by 4 bases and J by 3 bases, with 24 bases between. CDR3 length equals 18 residues. From germline, CDR1 is ENHRY and CDR2 SYGVKD. CDR3 sequence reads: CAISAQSPGGRPEETQYF. DNA of the CDR3: TGTGCCATCAGTGCCCAATCCCCCGGTGGCAGGCCCGAAGAGACCCAGTACTTC.

Comment on this clone: Mismatch with germline at one junction end may stem from a read error. The rearrangement joins TRBV18 to TRBJ1-4; 8 positions agree with TRBD1. The germline CDR1 and CDR2 sequences are KGHSH and LQKENI. The CDR3 consists of 16 residues. The CDR3 sequence: CASSPPPGGSNEKLFF. CDR3 nucleotide sequence: TGTGCCAGCTCTCCACCCCCAGGGGGCTCTAATGAAAAACTGTTTTTT.

The chain recombines TRBV30 with TRBJ1-5; D unresolved. V lost 2 bases and J lost 3, with 8 bases in between. The CDR3 is 13 amino acids. Germline V CDR1 and CDR2: GTSNPN, SVGIG (reference sequence). This chain's CDR3 is CAWSWEDNQPQHF. DNA of the CDR3: TGTGCCTGGAGTTGGGAGGACAATCAGCCCCAGCATTTT.

This rearrangement joins TRBV9 to TRBJ2-2; D is unclear. Germline V lookup: CDR1 SGDLS, CDR2 YYNGEE. The germline V and J ends were trimmed by 0 bases and 5 bases, with 2 bases remaining between them. The CDR3 extends over 12 amino acids. The CDR3 DNA sequence: TGTGCCAGCAGCGTAGGAACCGGGGAGCTGTTTTTT. Translating it yields CASSVGTGELFF.

This clone was seen once. The genes are TRBV18 and TRBJ1-1; D gene unclear. This CDR3 has 15 residues. The germline V gene encodes CDR1 KGHSH and CDR2 LQKENI. With 2 bases removed from V and 0 bases from J, the gap between germline ends came to 10 bases. The CDR3 reads CASSPEPDMNTEAFF. The CDR3 nucleotides are TGTGCCAGCTCACCAGAACCCGACATGAACACTGAAGCTTTCTTT. The full variable domain, with the rest looked up from reference TRBV18 and TRBJ1-1, is NAGVMQNPRHLVRRRGQEARLRCSPMKGHSHVYWYRQLPEEGLKFMVYLQKENIIDESGMPKERFSAEFPKEGPSILRIQQVVRGDSAAYFCASSPEPDMNTEAFFGQGTRLTVV.

The chain uses TRBV6-5 and TRBJ1-4; weak D call: TRBD1 (5 bases). Germline V gene sequence: CDR1 MNHEY, CDR2 SVGAGI. The CDR3 has 15 residues. V was clipped by 0 bases and J by 5 bases, with 10 bases between them. The CDR3 coding sequence is TGTGCCAGCAGTTACTCGGGGCAGCCCAATGAAAAACTGTTTTTT. Protein product: CASSYSGQPNEKLFF.